This TCR beta chain was profiled in a study of technical replicates of blood from a few donors. Trimming pared 4 bases from V and 5 bases from J, leaving 4 bases between. The germline CDR1 and CDR2 sequences are MGHDK and SYGVNS. This CDR3 is built from 11 residues. The assay was immunoSEQ multiplex PCR, and TCRdb's table has in-frame clones only and misses some. Of about 88,000 clones in the sample, approximately 95% were seen once. The sample taken for sequencing was T cells isolated from PBMCs. The sequence was collected from a human donor in good health. The V and J genes are TRBV25-1 and TRBJ2-3; no definite D call. CDR3 residues: CASSVGDTQYF. DNA of the CDR3: TGTGCCAGCAGTGTCGGAGATACGCAGTATTTT. Full variable domain (missing parts from reference TRBV25-1 and TRBJ2-3): EADIYQTPRYLVIGTGKKITLECSQTMGHDKMYWYQQDPGMELHLIHYSYGVNSTEKGDLSSESTVSRIRTEHFPLTLESARPSHTSQYLCASSVGDTQYFGPGTRLTVL.